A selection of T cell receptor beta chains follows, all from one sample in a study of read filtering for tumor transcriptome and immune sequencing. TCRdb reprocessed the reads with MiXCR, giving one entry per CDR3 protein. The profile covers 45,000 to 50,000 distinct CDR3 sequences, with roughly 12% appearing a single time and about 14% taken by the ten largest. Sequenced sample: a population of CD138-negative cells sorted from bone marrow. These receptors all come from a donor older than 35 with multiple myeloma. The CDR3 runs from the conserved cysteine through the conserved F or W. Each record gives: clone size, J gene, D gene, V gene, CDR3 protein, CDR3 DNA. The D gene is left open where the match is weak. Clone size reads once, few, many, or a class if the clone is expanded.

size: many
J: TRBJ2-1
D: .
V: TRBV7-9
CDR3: CASSPALGLGKGYNEQFF
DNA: TGTGCCAGCAGCCCCGCGCTGGGACTTGGAAAAGGCTACAATGAGCAGTTCTTC

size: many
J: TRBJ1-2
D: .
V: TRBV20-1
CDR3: CSAIIRKANYGYTF
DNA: TGCAGTGCTATAATACGCAAGGCAAACTATGGCTACACCTTC

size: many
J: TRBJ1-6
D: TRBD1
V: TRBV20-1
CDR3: CSAIDRGTNSPLHF
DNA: TGCAGTGCTATCGACAGGGGAACTAATTCACCCCTCCACTTT

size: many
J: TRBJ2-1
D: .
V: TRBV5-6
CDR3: CASSAQETEQFF
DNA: TGTGCCAGCAGCGCCCAGGAGACTGAGCAGTTCTTC

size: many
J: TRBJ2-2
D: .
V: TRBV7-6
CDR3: CASSLVTEEAGELFF
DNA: TGTGCCAGCAGCTTAGTGACAGAAGAGGCCGGGGAGCTGTTTTTT

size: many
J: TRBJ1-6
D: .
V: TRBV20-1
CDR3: CSAPPVKDNSPLHF
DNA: TGCAGTGCACCCCCGGTCAAAGACAACTCACCCCTCCACTTT

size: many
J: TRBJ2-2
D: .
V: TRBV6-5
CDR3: CASISGRVDKDSGELFF
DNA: TGTGCCAGCATTTCCGGCAGGGTGGACAAGGACTCCGGGGAGCTGTTTTTT

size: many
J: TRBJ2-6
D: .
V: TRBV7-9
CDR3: CASSSPGSGANVLTF
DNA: TGTGCCAGCAGCTCCCCGGGCTCTGGGGCCAACGTCCTGACTTTC

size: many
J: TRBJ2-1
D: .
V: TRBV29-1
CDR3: CSVVGNEQFF
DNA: TGCAGCGTTGTGGGCAATGAGCAGTTCTTC

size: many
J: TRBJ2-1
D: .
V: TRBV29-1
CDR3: CSVESSQSSYNEQFF
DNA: TGCAGCGTTGAGTCTAGCCAGAGCTCCTACAATGAGCAGTTCTTC

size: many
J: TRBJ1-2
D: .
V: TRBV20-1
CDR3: CSARSKGTGYTF
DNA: TGCAGTGCTAGATCTAAGGGGACTGGCTACACCTTC

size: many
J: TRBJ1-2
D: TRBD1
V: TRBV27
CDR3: CASSPGQGSFYGYTF
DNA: TGTGCCAGCAGCCCGGGACAGGGATCCTTCTATGGCTACACCTTC

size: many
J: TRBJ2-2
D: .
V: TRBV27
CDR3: CASSPSGAGELFF
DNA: TGTGCCAGCAGTCCCTCCGGGGCCGGGGAGCTGTTTTTT